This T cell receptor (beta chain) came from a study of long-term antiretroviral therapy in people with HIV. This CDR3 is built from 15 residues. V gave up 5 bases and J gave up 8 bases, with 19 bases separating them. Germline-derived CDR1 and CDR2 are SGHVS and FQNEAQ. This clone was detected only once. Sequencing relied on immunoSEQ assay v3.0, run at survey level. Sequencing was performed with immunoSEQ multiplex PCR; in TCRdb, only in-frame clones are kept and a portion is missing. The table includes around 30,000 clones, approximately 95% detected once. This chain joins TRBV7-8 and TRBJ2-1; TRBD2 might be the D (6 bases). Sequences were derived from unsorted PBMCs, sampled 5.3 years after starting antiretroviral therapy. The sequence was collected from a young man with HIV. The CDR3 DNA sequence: TGTGCCAGCAGCCTTGGGACTTCCACGCGCGATGAGCAGTTCTTC. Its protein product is CASSLGTSTRDEQFF.